These T cell receptor beta chains were read from a single sample in a study of T cell responses to AZD1222 COVID-19 vaccine. Profiling relied on immunoSEQ multiplex PCR, and the TCRdb table lists in-frame clones only, not all of them. The sample has under 150,000 clones. Specimen: peripheral blood. These TCRs come from an adult in good health. Both conserved end residues are part of each CDR3. A D gene is named only where the DNA matches it firmly.

d_gene: .
v_gene: TRBV4-2
j_gene: TRBJ1-2
CDR3aa: CASSQGNWGGGYTF
CDR3nt: TGTGCCAGCAGCCAAGGAAACTGGGGGGGTGGCTACACCTTC

d_gene: .
v_gene: TRBV5-1
j_gene: TRBJ1-1
CDR3aa: CASSADRNTEAFF
CDR3nt: TGCGCCAGCAGCGCCGACAGAAACACTGAAGCTTTCTTT

d_gene: .
v_gene: TRBV7-6
j_gene: TRBJ1-2
CDR3aa: CASSPSYLQGNYGYTF
CDR3nt: TGTGCCAGCAGCCCTTCGTACCTCCAGGGAAACTATGGCTACACCTTC

d_gene: TRBD1
v_gene: TRBV13
j_gene: TRBJ1-6
CDR3aa: CASSGPGQGSHSPLHF
CDR3nt: TGTGCCAGCAGCGGACCGGGACAGGGTTCGCATTCACCCCTCCACTTT

d_gene: .
v_gene: TRBV30
j_gene: TRBJ2-3
CDR3aa: CAWSTTSGSLNTQYF
CDR3nt: TGTGCCTGGAGTACAACTTCCGGGAGCCTTAATACGCAGTATTTT

d_gene: TRBD1
v_gene: TRBV5-6
j_gene: TRBJ1-3
CDR3aa: CASSYIQGTTSGNTIYF
CDR3nt: TGTGCCAGCAGCTATATACAGGGGACCACCTCTGGAAACACCATATATTTT

d_gene: TRBD2
v_gene: TRBV6-1
j_gene: TRBJ2-5
CDR3aa: CASSVRLAGRSYQETQYF
CDR3nt: TGTGCCAGCAGTGTTCGACTAGCGGGGCGCTCCTACCAAGAGACCCAGTACTTC

d_gene: TRBD1
v_gene: TRBV19
j_gene: TRBJ1-1
CDR3aa: CASSRTGLWNTEAFF
CDR3nt: TGTGCCAGTAGTAGGACAGGGCTGTGGAACACTGAAGCTTTCTTT

d_gene: TRBD1
v_gene: TRBV2
j_gene: TRBJ2-7
CDR3aa: CASSAGQRKTYEQYF
CDR3nt: TGTGCCAGCAGTGCGGGACAGCGAAAGACCTACGAGCAGTACTTC

d_gene: .
v_gene: TRBV3-1/TRBV3-2
j_gene: TRBJ2-5
CDR3aa: CASSHRQAPQETQYF
CDR3nt: TGTGCCAGCAGCCACCGACAGGCGCCTCAAGAGACCCAGTACTTC

d_gene: .
v_gene: TRBV3-1/TRBV3-2
j_gene: TRBJ1-5
CDR3aa: CASSQGAQPQHF
CDR3nt: TGTGCCAGCAGCCAAGGAGCTCAGCCCCAGCATTTT

d_gene: .
v_gene: TRBV7-3
j_gene: TRBJ2-3
CDR3aa: CASSSSGDTQYF
CDR3nt: TGTGCCAGCAGCTCGTCGGGGGATACGCAGTATTTT

d_gene: .
v_gene: TRBV7-8
j_gene: TRBJ2-3
CDR3aa: CASSFRRESTQYF
CDR3nt: TGTGCCAGCAGCTTTCGTAGGGAAAGTACGCAGTATTTT

d_gene: .
v_gene: TRBV5-1
j_gene: TRBJ2-1
CDR3aa: CASSFSSGSNEQFF
CDR3nt: TGCGCCAGCAGCTTTTCTTCTGGGTCCAATGAGCAGTTCTTC

d_gene: .
v_gene: TRBV19
j_gene: TRBJ1-4
CDR3aa: CASSAETTNEKLFF
CDR3nt: TGTGCCAGTAGTGCGGAAACAACTAATGAAAAACTGTTTTTT

d_gene: TRBD1
v_gene: TRBV7-2
j_gene: TRBJ1-1
CDR3aa: CASSRGLRDSRMNTEAFF
CDR3nt: TGTGCCAGCAGCAGGGGACTCCGGGACAGCAGGATGAACACTGAAGCTTTCTTT

d_gene: TRBD1
v_gene: TRBV11-1
j_gene: TRBJ2-7
CDR3aa: CASSSLRGLYEQYF
CDR3nt: TGTGCCAGCAGCTCCCTAAGGGGGCTCTACGAGCAGTACTTC

d_gene: .
v_gene: TRBV18
j_gene: TRBJ2-5
CDR3aa: CASSPLPTGEETQYF
CDR3nt: TGTGCCAGCTCACCACTTCCGACAGGTGAAGAGACCCAGTACTTC

d_gene: TRBD1
v_gene: TRBV27
j_gene: TRBJ1-5
CDR3aa: CASSPGTGGYNQPQHF
CDR3nt: TGTGCCAGCAGTCCAGGGACAGGGGGGTACAATCAGCCCCAGCATTTT

d_gene: .
v_gene: TRBV3-1/TRBV3-2
j_gene: TRBJ1-2
CDR3aa: CASSQGARTNYGYTF
CDR3nt: TGTGCCAGCAGCCAAGGGGCCAGAACTAACTATGGCTACACCTTC

d_gene: .
v_gene: TRBV7-8
j_gene: TRBJ2-5
CDR3aa: CASSLNVLPQETQYF
CDR3nt: TGTGCCAGCAGCTTAAACGTCCTCCCCCAAGAGACCCAGTACTTC

d_gene: .
v_gene: TRBV5-3
j_gene: TRBJ1-5
CDR3aa: CARSLDYGQGGQPQHF
CDR3nt: TGTGCCAGAAGCTTGGATTACGGGCAGGGTGGACAGCCCCAGCATTTT

d_gene: .
v_gene: TRBV19
j_gene: TRBJ1-2
CDR3aa: CASRGGLNYGYTF
CDR3nt: TGTGCCAGTAGAGGGGGGCTTAACTATGGCTACACCTTC

d_gene: TRBD1
v_gene: TRBV10-3
j_gene: TRBJ2-2
CDR3aa: CAISAPGGLAGELFF
CDR3nt: TGTGCCATCAGTGCCCCAGGGGGCTTGGCCGGGGAGCTGTTTTTT

d_gene: .
v_gene: TRBV7-6
j_gene: TRBJ1-1
CDR3aa: CASSLGNGRGTEAFF
CDR3nt: TGTGCCAGCAGCTTAGGTAACGGGCGTGGCACTGAAGCTTTCTTT

d_gene: TRBD1
v_gene: TRBV7-2
j_gene: TRBJ1-3
CDR3aa: CASSQQGGVRNTIYF
CDR3nt: TGTGCCAGCAGCCAGCAGGGGGGCGTGAGAAACACCATATATTTT

d_gene: .
v_gene: TRBV30
j_gene: TRBJ1-1
CDR3aa: CAWSNNLANTEAFF
CDR3nt: TGTGCCTGGAGTAATAATTTGGCTAACACTGAAGCTTTCTTT

d_gene: .
v_gene: TRBV6-5
j_gene: TRBJ1-5
CDR3aa: CASNADRPQPQHF
CDR3nt: TGTGCCAGCAATGCCGACAGACCTCAGCCCCAGCATTTT

d_gene: .
v_gene: TRBV3-1/TRBV3-2
j_gene: TRBJ1-4
CDR3aa: CASSRGYNEKLFF
CDR3nt: TGTGCCAGCAGCCGGGGGTATAATGAAAAACTGTTTTTT

d_gene: .
v_gene: TRBV11-2
j_gene: TRBJ1-6
CDR3aa: CASSFRTEGWPLHF
CDR3nt: TGTGCCAGCAGTTTCCGGACAGAGGGGTGGCCCCTCCACTTT

d_gene: TRBD1
v_gene: TRBV19
j_gene: TRBJ2-7
CDR3aa: CASSLRQGWSYEQYF
CDR3nt: TGTGCCAGTAGCCTCAGACAGGGTTGGTCCTACGAGCAGTACTTC

d_gene: .
v_gene: TRBV4-2
j_gene: TRBJ1-2
CDR3aa: CASSQYPGSGYTF
CDR3nt: TGTGCCAGCAGCCAATATCCCGGGAGCGGCTACACCTTC

d_gene: .
v_gene: TRBV30
j_gene: TRBJ1-1
CDR3aa: CAWSVGGPLEAFF
CDR3nt: TGTGCCTGGAGCGTAGGGGGACCCCTTGAAGCTTTCTTT

d_gene: TRBD1
v_gene: TRBV30
j_gene: TRBJ2-1
CDR3aa: CAWRPDRVSEQFF
CDR3nt: TGTGCCTGGAGGCCCGACAGGGTTTCAGAGCAGTTCTTC

d_gene: TRBD1
v_gene: TRBV5-8
j_gene: TRBJ1-6
CDR3aa: CASSLKQGASPLHF
CDR3nt: TGTGCCAGCAGCTTGAAACAGGGGGCTTCACCCCTCCACTTT

d_gene: .
v_gene: TRBV6-5
j_gene: TRBJ1-5
CDR3aa: CASRRTRRSNQPQHF
CDR3nt: TGTGCCAGCAGGAGGACAAGGAGGAGCAATCAGCCCCAGCATTTT

d_gene: .
v_gene: TRBV6-2/TRBV6-3
j_gene: TRBJ2-1
CDR3aa: CASSYSASINEQFF
CDR3nt: TGTGCCAGCAGTTACTCTGCTAGCATAAATGAGCAGTTCTTC

d_gene: .
v_gene: TRBV5-4
j_gene: TRBJ2-1
CDR3aa: CASSFLVSSYNEQFF
CDR3nt: TGTGCCAGCAGCTTCCTAGTGAGCTCCTACAATGAGCAGTTCTTC

d_gene: TRBD1
v_gene: TRBV11-3
j_gene: TRBJ1-1
CDR3aa: CASSSRDRETEAFF
CDR3nt: TGTGCCAGCAGCTCTAGGGACAGGGAAACTGAAGCTTTCTTT

d_gene: TRBD2
v_gene: TRBV19
j_gene: TRBJ2-2
CDR3aa: CASRTSGGPGTGELFF
CDR3nt: TGTGCCAGTAGGACTAGCGGGGGGCCAGGGACCGGGGAGCTGTTTTTT

d_gene: TRBD1
v_gene: TRBV19
j_gene: TRBJ1-6
CDR3aa: CASSSPDRGPGNSPLHF
CDR3nt: TGTGCCAGTAGTAGCCCGGACAGGGGGCCGGGGAATTCACCCCTCCACTTT

d_gene: .
v_gene: TRBV9
j_gene: TRBJ2-1
CDR3aa: CASSVEGSRDNEQFF
CDR3nt: TGTGCCAGCAGCGTAGAAGGTTCCAGGGACAATGAGCAGTTCTTC

d_gene: .
v_gene: TRBV2
j_gene: TRBJ1-2
CDR3aa: CASSGASNYGYTF
CDR3nt: TGTGCCAGCAGTGGGGCCAGTAACTATGGCTACACCTTC

d_gene: .
v_gene: TRBV18
j_gene: TRBJ2-6
CDR3aa: CASSPTVLWANVLTF
CDR3nt: TGTGCCAGCTCACCGACGGTCCTTTGGGCCAACGTCCTGACTTTC

d_gene: .
v_gene: TRBV5-4
j_gene: TRBJ2-5
CDR3aa: CASSLVAGTQYF
CDR3nt: TGTGCCAGCAGCTTAGTAGCAGGGACCCAGTACTTC

d_gene: .
v_gene: TRBV3-1/TRBV3-2
j_gene: TRBJ1-1
CDR3aa: CASSYGGGMNTEAFF
CDR3nt: TGTGCCAGCAGCTATGGGGGCGGGATGAACACTGAAGCTTTCTTT

d_gene: TRBD1
v_gene: TRBV6-5
j_gene: TRBJ1-2
CDR3aa: CASGDRGNYGYTF
CDR3nt: TGTGCCAGCGGGGACAGGGGAAACTATGGCTACACCTTC

d_gene: .
v_gene: TRBV10-3
j_gene: TRBJ1-5
CDR3aa: CAISESAGGNQPQHF
CDR3nt: TGTGCCATCAGCGAATCAGCAGGGGGCAATCAGCCCCAGCATTTT

d_gene: .
v_gene: TRBV28
j_gene: TRBJ1-4
CDR3aa: CASSSRGTDEKLFF
CDR3nt: TGTGCCAGCAGTTCGAGAGGGACTGATGAAAAACTGTTTTTT

d_gene: TRBD1
v_gene: TRBV6-5
j_gene: TRBJ1-2
CDR3aa: CATQGAGGANYGYTF
CDR3nt: TGTGCCACCCAAGGGGCAGGGGGAGCTAACTATGGCTACACCTTC

d_gene: .
v_gene: TRBV19
j_gene: TRBJ1-4
CDR3aa: CASRTEFGTTNEKLFF
CDR3nt: TGTGCCAGTAGGACCGAATTCGGCACAACTAATGAAAAACTGTTTTTT

d_gene: .
v_gene: TRBV7-2
j_gene: TRBJ2-1
CDR3aa: CASSSRLGGVFEQFF
CDR3nt: TGTGCCAGCAGCTCCCGACTAGGGGGCGTTTTTGAGCAGTTCTTC

d_gene: TRBD1
v_gene: TRBV19
j_gene: TRBJ1-4
CDR3aa: CASNRLGQPNEKLFF
CDR3nt: TGTGCCAGTAACCGATTGGGACAGCCTAATGAAAAACTGTTTTTT

d_gene: .
v_gene: TRBV9
j_gene: TRBJ2-3
CDR3aa: CASSPRPSTDTQYF
CDR3nt: TGTGCCAGCAGCCCCCGGCCCAGCACAGATACGCAGTATTTT

d_gene: .
v_gene: TRBV29-1
j_gene: TRBJ1-1
CDR3aa: CSVDSSANTEAFF
CDR3nt: TGCAGCGTTGACAGTTCGGCGAACACTGAAGCTTTCTTT

d_gene: TRBD1
v_gene: TRBV29-1
j_gene: TRBJ2-5
CDR3aa: CSVDRDRVGQETQYF
CDR3nt: TGCAGCGTTGACCGGGACAGGGTAGGCCAAGAGACCCAGTACTTC

d_gene: .
v_gene: TRBV29-1
j_gene: TRBJ2-3
CDR3aa: CSVEGRGGTDTQYF
CDR3nt: TGCAGCGTTGAAGGGAGGGGGGGCACAGATACGCAGTATTTT

d_gene: .
v_gene: TRBV7-2
j_gene: TRBJ2-1
CDR3aa: CASSLAGQYNEQFF
CDR3nt: TGTGCCAGCAGCTTAGCTGGGCAGTACAATGAGCAGTTCTTC